This T cell receptor (beta chain) came from a study of cytomegalovirus exposure and HLA in healthy donors (dated by TCRdb to between 2016 and 2019). In the study overall: An earlier analysis of approximately 640 of the donors reported roughly 270 Gb of sequence data and around 120 million unique TCR beta sequences from about 200 million T cells. Roughly 300 gigabases of sequencing data and 70 million to 100 million unique TCR sequences made up an early release that covered 640 HLA-typed donors. Of the roughly 400 genotyped donors, over 70% fell in the genetic ancestry cluster associated with self-reported Caucasian donors. The study aimed to test whether signatures of past pathogen exposure could be identified by cataloging public T cell receptors. The study profiled the T cell repertoires of 500 to 800 subjects by immunosequencing and related them to cytomegalovirus serostatus. In addition to the first cohort of roughly 700 subjects, a separate validation cohort of approximately 110 different subjects was used. To predict cytomegalovirus infection status, the study combined high-throughput TCR immunosequencing, statistical association of individual TCRs with disease status, and machine learning. In a later analysis, previously published TCR beta repertoires from 550 to 750 donors were re-analyzed and high-resolution HLA genotyping was added so that TCR occurrence patterns could be studied. The later analysis used no new phenotypic data to find candidate immune exposures, relying instead on TCR beta sequences and their occurrence across donors. An earlier analysis of around 580 of the donors used high-throughput TCR beta sequencing to judge whether each TCR beta V gene segment behaved as functional or pseudogenic. Alongside the repertoire data, information on donor age, sex, ethnicity and CMV serostatus was compiled. In a later genetic analysis, genome-wide SNP genotypes for about 55% of the roughly 700 donors were used, and that subset was treated as a discovery cohort. Every discovery cohort repertoire had been produced on one sequencing platform. Class I and class II HLA loci were covered by the typing at four-digit resolution. Typing coverage differed by locus: A, B, C, DRB1 and DQB1 were typed in roughly 620-630 donors, DQA1 in about 510, DPA1 in nearly 610, and DPB1 in 400 to 490. Because of strong linkage in the cohort, 5 or 6 DR-DQ haplotypes were treated as single units for association and clustering. Among approximately 370 genotyped donors of the cohort, an average of around 250,000 unique TCR beta nucleotide sequences was sequenced per donor, of which about 19% were non-productive.

On the study overall, not on this receptor specifically: Compared with the 666-donor mean, donors in an Asian-associated ancestry cluster had fewer N-insertions in productive TCRs, according to a later genetic analysis. Presence/absence analyses assumed roughly uniform sequencing depth across donors, an assumption that may not hold. In this cohort, only TCR beta chains were sequenced, and detectable features were limited by the absence of alpha or paired-chain data. The study listed 150 to 200 TCR beta chains as associated with cytomegalovirus. A later genetic analysis associated a missense DCLRE1C variant with V-gene and J-gene trimming of TCR beta chains, and an independent cohort replicated the association. A cluster of highly shared sequence variants was judged likely to represent a technical artifact of the sequencing pipeline. A later analysis associated 17,000 or so TCR beta sequences with specific HLA alleles at a false discovery rate of 0.05. A further reported finding was that TCR beta sequences accurately predicted the HLA-A and HLA-B alleles for most subjects in the first cohort. Because HLA typing was missing for some donors at each locus, association tests included only the typed subset. According to the authors, the approach could potentially be generalized to other disease states and immunological phenotypes. Immune exposure information for the cohort was limited to CMV serostatus. An earlier analysis of approximately 600 of the donors showed that most TCR beta V segments appeared in productive rearrangements either about 87% or about 30% of the time, which broadly matched IMGT annotations. The classifier was reported to diagnose cytomegalovirus status with high specificity and sensitivity in both the original cohort and the validation cohort. Linkage disequilibrium might explain the correlated functional status among segregating V segments, but an unknown experimental factor could not be excluded. In a later analysis, TCR association rates were found to vary across HLA loci, with the most associated TCRs seen for DRB1 alleles and the fewest for HLA-C alleles. According to a later analysis, parvovirus B19, influenza, CMV and Epstein-Barr virus appeared linked to several top co-occurrence clusters. Most CMV-associated TCR beta chains appeared to be HLA-restricted in a later analysis, and the HLA associations seemed to be driven largely by CMV exposure. In vitro tests confirmed that a few of the cytomegalovirus-associated TCR beta chains recognize cytomegalovirus antigens. Across donors, most TCR sequences were observed very rarely, whereas some public TCRs were present in many individuals. In a later analysis, HLA-associated TCR beta chains showed more clonal expansion and lower generation probabilities than non-associated chains that were equally common. The earlier analysis of some 560 of the donors excluded some 15 rarely observed V segments, including chromosome 9 orphons, because counts were too low. Because the 87-base-pair reads could not distinguish some IMGT-functional V segments, including TRBV6-2 and TRBV6-3, those segments were excluded. When HLA alleles, especially DR and DQ, strongly co-occurred, TCR associations were difficult to assign to individual alleles.

A remark on this clone: The antigen it binds to is not known. Base-call qualities are not available, and no considerably larger clone is one nucleotide away.

CDR1 and CDR2 were assigned from the germline V gene as MNHEY and SVGAGI. Between the V and J ends, shortened by 6 bases and 7 bases respectively, the junction contains 13 bases. The cysteine opens and the phenylalanine closes a CDR3 of 13 amino acids. Here the CDR3 DNA is all that survives: 39 bases in frame from base 1. In total, 500 to 700 healthy bone marrow donors made up the cohort. Cohort members were all nominally healthy when sampled, although unrecorded immune exposures were likely present. The donor tested CMV seronegative and was one of the 352 seronegative cohort members. Every donor gave a peripheral blood sample, and the peripheral blood mononuclear cells from that sample were used for TCR beta sequencing. Genomic DNA extraction from the blood cell samples was performed with the Qiagen DNeasy Blood Extraction Kit. The library was produced with the immunoSEQ multiplex PCR assay. A mixture of 60 forward primers for TCR Vbeta segments and 13 reverse primers for TCR Jbeta segments was used in the multiplex PCR. The CDR3 region of rearranged TCR beta genes was amplified from genomic DNA with a multiplex PCR assay. Amplified TCR beta libraries were sequenced as 87-base-pair reads on the Illumina HiSeq System. In the source study's methods: Across the 670 or so repertoires, a later analysis counted tens of millions of unique TCR beta chains, around 11 million of which were shared by at least two donors. Raw reads were error-corrected and collapsed into unique sequences with a nearest-neighbor algorithm that merged closely related sequences to remove PCR and sequencing errors. To assign V, D and J gene segments, CDR3 sequences were aligned to IMGT reference sequences. For a sequence to be retained, a match of at least six nucleotides to both a V gene segment and a J gene segment was required. A rearrangement was called productive if the CDR3 had no stop codons and remained in frame with V and J, and every other rearrangement was called non-productive. CDR3 was defined according to IMGT convention as the region running from the second conserved V-encoded cysteine to the conserved J-encoded phenylalanine. Sequences without an unambiguous match to a single V gene segment were excluded from the earlier analysis of several hundred of the donors. An earlier analysis of 587 of the donors classified V segments as functional when productive rearrangements were above 56.7% and as segregating when the standard deviation between donors was above 5%. A statistical classification framework was built for diagnosing cytomegalovirus status from the catalog of TCR beta chain sequences. In a later analysis, TCR nucleotide sequences were compared against IMGT/GENE-DB human TR gene sequences so that V and J genes could be assigned. In a later analysis, CDR3 sequences and most-parsimonious VDJ recombination scenarios were assigned using the TCRdist pipeline. A later analysis defined each TCR beta chain by its CDR3 amino acid sequence plus V-gene family, and excluded reads lacking a unique V-gene family. To address suspected cross-contamination and a sequencing artifact, a later analysis removed approximately 600 highly shared, low-generation-probability nucleotide sequences. A later analysis calculated a clonal expansion index for each public chain from normalized within-repertoire ranks of inferred template counts. A later analysis computed generation probabilities with a VDJ recombination model fitted to out-of-frame rearrangements, and checked the results against IGoR. A later analysis scored TCR-TCR, TCR-HLA and TCR-CMV co-occurrence with hypergeometric tests, applying a repertoire-size bias correction to TCR pairs. A later analysis estimated false discovery rates by permuting HLA or CMV assignments 20 times. A later analysis grouped co-occurring TCRs with DBSCAN, adding TCRdist sequence similarity when clustering within HLA-allele-positive subsets. Repertoires with fewer than 30,000 or more than 120,000 public chains were left out of co-occurrence clustering, as were four to six repertoires with anomalous nucleotide sharing. What TCRdb holds here is the immuneACCESS table cut down to in-frame rearrangements. Part of the clones is not present; checked against another copy, under half of the missing clones reflect an unresolved V gene, and the others are unexplained. The V and J calls and clone size come from that table; D and trimming were worked out from the DNA. A total of under 200,000 clones appear in this sample, roughly 80% of them only once. The ten largest clonotypes hold about 1.7% of the sample.

The rearranged segments are TRBV6-5 and TRBJ1-5; TRBD1 is a weak D gene call, 5 bases matching. Sequenced material: PBMCs. This clonotype was obtained from a woman between 18 and 29 years old in good health and CMV-seronegative. The DNA sequence reads TGTGCCAGCAGAAGCCAGGGTGGGCAGCCCCAGCATTTT. Translated, this is CASRSQGGQPQHF.